This T cell receptor (beta chain) was documented in a study of cytomegalovirus exposure and HLA in healthy donors. Study results and caveats: According to the study, 160 or so TCR beta chains were cytomegalovirus-associated. Diagnosis of cytomegalovirus status made by the classifier reportedly showed high specificity and sensitivity. The dataset shows that most TCR sequences were rare, while some public TCRs occurred in many donors.

This clone was recorded only once. Its antigen is still unknown. The V and J ends lost 3 bases and 0 bases respectively, with 8 bases between them. The germline V gene encodes CDR1 SQVTM and CDR2 ANQGSEA. The CDR3 runs 13 residues. These donors were members of the roughly 110-subject validation cohort, a group separate from the roughly 670-subject first cohort. Sequencing was performed with immunoSEQ multiplex PCR; in TCRdb, only in-frame clones are kept and a portion is missing. Here the sample spans some 150,000 clones, about 89% being singletons. The TCR was taken from a woman aged 18 to 35 in good health and CMV-seropositive. This chain connects TRBV29-1 to TRBJ1-1, with D uncertain. Sequencing was performed on PBMCs. In nucleotides, the CDR3 is TGCAGCGTTGATGCGGGCCTGAACACTGAAGCTTTCTTT. Amino acid sequence: CSVDAGLNTEAFF.